Sequencing of this T cell receptor (beta chain) was carried out in a study of blood T cell repertoires in COVID-19. The germline CDR1 and CDR2 sequences are SGHRS and YFSETQ. V dropped 8 bases and J dropped 5; count of bases not matched to a gene: 9. The CDR3 has 14 residues. Repertoires were generated with immunoSEQ multiplex PCR, while TCRdb's copy carries only in-frame clones and drops some. The data contain hundreds of thousands of clones, about nine tenths of them seen just once; the ten biggest clones take up approximately 6.6%. The source of this sequence is a woman in her twenties or thirties who had recovered from COVID-19. The V call is TRBV5-1, the J call TRBJ2-5, with 10 nucleotides matching TRBD2. The sequencing input was peripheral blood. CDR3 coding DNA: TGCGCCAGTACCCCGGGACTAGCGATGGAGACCCAGTACTTC. Encoded protein: CASTPGLAMETQYF.